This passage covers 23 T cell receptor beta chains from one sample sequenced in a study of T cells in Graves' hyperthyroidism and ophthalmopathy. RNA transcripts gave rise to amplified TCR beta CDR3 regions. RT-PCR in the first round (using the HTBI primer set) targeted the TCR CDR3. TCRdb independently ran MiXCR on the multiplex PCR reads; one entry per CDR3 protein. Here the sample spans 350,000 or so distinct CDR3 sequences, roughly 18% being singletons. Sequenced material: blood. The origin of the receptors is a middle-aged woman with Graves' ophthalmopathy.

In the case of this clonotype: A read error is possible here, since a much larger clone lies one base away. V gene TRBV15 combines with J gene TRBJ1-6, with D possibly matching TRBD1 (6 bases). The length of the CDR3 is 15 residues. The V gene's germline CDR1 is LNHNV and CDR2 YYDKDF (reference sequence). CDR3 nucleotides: TGTGCCACCACCGCGTCGGGGGGCTGGAGTTCACCCCTCGACTTT. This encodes CATTASGGWSSPLDF.

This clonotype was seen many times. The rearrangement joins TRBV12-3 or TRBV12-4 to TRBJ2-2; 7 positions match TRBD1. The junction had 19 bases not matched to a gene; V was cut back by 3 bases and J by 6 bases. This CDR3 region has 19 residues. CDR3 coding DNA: TGTGCCAGCAGTTTCCGGGGACAGCTTCGCGGTCCAAAGGCCGGGGAGCTGTTTTTT. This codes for CASSFRGQLRGPKAGELFF.

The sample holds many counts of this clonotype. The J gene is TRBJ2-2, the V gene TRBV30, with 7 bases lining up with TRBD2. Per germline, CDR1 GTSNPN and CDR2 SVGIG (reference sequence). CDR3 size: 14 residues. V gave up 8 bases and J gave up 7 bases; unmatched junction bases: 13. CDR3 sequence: CAIVSREHGGELFF. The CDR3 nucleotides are TGTGCCATCGTGTCGCGGGAGCATGGCGGGGAGCTGTTTTTT.

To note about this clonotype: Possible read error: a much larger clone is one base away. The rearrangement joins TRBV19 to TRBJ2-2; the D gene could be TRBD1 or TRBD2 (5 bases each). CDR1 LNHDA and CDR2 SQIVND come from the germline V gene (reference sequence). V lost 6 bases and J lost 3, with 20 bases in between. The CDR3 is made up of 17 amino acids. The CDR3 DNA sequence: TGTGCCAGTAGCAAACTTAGGGACGCAAGATACACCGGGGAGCTGTTTTTT. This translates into CASSKLRDARYTGELFF.

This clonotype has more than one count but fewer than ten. This CDR3 reads CASSQFRGAPYEQYF. In DNA form, the CDR3 reads TGTGCCAGCAGCCAATTCCGCGGGGCGCCGTACGAGCAGTACTTC. This chain joins TRBV3-1 and TRBJ2-7; perhaps TRBD2 as D (6 bases). Germline assignment: CDR1 LGHDT and CDR2 YNNKEL (reference sequence). The CDR3 spans 15 residues. Deletions cut 2 bases from V and 4 bases from J, with 15 bases between.

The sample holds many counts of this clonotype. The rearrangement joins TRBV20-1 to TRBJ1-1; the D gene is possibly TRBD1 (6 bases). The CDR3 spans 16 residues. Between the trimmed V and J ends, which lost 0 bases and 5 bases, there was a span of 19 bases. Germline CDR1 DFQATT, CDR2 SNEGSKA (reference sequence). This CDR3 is CSARDWAGRGGTEAFF. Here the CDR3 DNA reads TGCAGTGCTAGAGATTGGGCAGGCCGAGGGGGGACTGAAGCTTTCTTT.

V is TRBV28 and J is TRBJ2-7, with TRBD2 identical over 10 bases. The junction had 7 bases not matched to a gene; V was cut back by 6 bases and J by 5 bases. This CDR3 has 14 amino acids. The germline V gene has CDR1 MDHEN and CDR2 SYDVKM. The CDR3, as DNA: TGTGCCAGCAGGAGAGCGGGAGGGGTCCACGAGCAGTACTTC. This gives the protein CASRRAGGVHEQYF.

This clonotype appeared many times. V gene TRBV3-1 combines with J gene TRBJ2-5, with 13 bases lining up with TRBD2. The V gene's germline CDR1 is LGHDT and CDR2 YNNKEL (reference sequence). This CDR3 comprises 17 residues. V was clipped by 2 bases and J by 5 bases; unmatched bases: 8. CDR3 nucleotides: TGTGCCAGCAGCCAACAACGAGGACTAGCGGGAGCGGAGACCCAGTACTTC. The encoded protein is CASSQQRGLAGAETQYF.

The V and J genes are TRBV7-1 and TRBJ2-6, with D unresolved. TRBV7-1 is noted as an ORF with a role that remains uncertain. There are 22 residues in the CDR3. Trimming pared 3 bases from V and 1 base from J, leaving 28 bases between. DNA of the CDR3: TGTGCCAGCAGCTCCGACCCAGAAGTACAAGGAGCGCCTGAATCTGGGGCCAACGTCCTGACTTTC. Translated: CASSSDPEVQGAPESGANVLTF.

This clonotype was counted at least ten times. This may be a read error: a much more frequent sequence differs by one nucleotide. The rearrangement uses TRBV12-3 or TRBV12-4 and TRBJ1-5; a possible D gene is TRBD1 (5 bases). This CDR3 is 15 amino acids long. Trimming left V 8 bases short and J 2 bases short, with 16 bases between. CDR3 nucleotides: TGTGCCAGCGGTCTGGGAGGGGCCGGCAATCAGCCCCAGCATTTT. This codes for CASGLGGAGNQPQHF.

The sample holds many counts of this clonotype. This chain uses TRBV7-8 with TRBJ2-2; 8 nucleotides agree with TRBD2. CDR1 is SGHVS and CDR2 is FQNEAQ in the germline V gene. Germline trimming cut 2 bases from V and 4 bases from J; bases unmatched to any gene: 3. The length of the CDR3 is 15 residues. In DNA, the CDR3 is TGTGCCAGCAGCTTACGGGAGGGGGGCACCGGGGAGCTGTTTTTT. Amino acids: CASSLREGGTGELFF. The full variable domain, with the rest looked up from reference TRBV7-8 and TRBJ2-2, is GAGVSQSPRYKVAKRGQDVALRCDPISGHVSLFWYQQALGQGPEFLTYFQNEAQLDKSGLPSDRFFAERPEGSVSTLKIQRTQQEDSAVYLCASSLREGGTGELFFGEGSRLTVL.

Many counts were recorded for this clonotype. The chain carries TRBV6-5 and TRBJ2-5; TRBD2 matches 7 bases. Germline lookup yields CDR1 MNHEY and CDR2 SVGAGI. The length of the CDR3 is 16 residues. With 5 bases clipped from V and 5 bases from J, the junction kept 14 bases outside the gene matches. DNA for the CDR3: TGTGCCAGCAGTAACCGACTAGCTGGGGCTCGGGAGACCCAGTACTTC. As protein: CASSNRLAGARETQYF.

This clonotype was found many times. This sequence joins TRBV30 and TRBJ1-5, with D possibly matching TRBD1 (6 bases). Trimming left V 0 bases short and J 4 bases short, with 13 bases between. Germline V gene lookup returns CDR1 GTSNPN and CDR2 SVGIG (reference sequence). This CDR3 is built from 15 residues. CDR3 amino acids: CAWSVIRGRNQPQHF. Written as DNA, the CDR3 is TGTGCCTGGAGTGTGATCAGGGGCCGGAATCAGCCCCAGCATTTT.

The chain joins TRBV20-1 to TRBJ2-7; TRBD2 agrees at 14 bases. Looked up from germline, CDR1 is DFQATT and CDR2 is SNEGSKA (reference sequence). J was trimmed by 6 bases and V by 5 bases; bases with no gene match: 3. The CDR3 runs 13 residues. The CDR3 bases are TGCAGTGCTCGACTAGCGGGAGGGCTCGAGCAGTACTTC. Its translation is CSARLAGGLEQYF.

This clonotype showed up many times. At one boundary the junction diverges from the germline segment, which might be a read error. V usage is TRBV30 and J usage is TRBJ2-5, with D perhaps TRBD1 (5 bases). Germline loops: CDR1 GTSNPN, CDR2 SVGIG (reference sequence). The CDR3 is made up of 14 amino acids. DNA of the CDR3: TGTGCCTGGAGTGGGCAAGCCAGGGAAGAGGCCCAGTACTTC. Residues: CAWSGQAREEAQYF.

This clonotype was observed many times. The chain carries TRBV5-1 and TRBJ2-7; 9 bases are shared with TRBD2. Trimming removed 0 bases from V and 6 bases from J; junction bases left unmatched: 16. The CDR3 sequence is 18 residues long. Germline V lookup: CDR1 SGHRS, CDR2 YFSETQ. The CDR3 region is CASSLGPSTGTSKCEQYF. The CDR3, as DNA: TGCGCCAGCAGCTTGGGCCCCTCTACCGGGACTAGCAAGTGCGAGCAGTACTTC. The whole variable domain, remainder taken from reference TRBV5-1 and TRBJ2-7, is KAGVTQTPRYLIKTRGQQVTLSCSPISGHRSVSWYQQTPGQGLQFLFEYFSETQRNKGNFPGRFSGRQFSNSRSEMNVSTLELGDSALYLCASSLGPSTGTSKCEQYFGPGTRLTVT.

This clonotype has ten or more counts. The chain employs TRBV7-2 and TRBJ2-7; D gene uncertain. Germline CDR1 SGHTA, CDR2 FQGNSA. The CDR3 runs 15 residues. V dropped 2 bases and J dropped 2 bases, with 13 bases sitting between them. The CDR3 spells CASSLRGSATYEQYF. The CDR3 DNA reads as TGTGCCAGCAGCTTACGTGGCAGCGCAACCTACGAGCAGTACTTC. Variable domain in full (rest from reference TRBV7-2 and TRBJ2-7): GAGVSQSPSNKVTEKGKDVELRCDPISGHTALYWYRQSLGQGLEFLIYFQGNSAPDKSGLPSDRFSAERTGGSVSTLTIQRTQQEDSAVYLCASSLRGSATYEQYFGPGTRLTVT.

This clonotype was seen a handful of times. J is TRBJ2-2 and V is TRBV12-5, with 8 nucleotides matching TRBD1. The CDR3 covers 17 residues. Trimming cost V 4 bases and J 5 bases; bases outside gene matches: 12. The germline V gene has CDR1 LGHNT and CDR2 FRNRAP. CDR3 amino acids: CASGSPTGQERTGELFF. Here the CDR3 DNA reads TGTGCTAGTGGTTCCCCGACGGGACAGGAGAGAACCGGGGAGCTGTTTTTT.

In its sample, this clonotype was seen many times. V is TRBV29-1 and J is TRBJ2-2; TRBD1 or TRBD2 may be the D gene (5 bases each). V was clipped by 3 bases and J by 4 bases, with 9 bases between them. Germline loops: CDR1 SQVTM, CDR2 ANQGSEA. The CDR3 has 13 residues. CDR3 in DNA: TGCAGCGTTGACAGGGCGGGCACCGGGGAGCTGTTTTTT. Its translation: CSVDRAGTGELFF.

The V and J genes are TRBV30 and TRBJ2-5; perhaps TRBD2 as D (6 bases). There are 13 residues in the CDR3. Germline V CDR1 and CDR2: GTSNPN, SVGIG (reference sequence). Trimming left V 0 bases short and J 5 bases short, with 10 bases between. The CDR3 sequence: CAWSVVAGETQYF. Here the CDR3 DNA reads TGTGCCTGGAGTGTAGTGGCGGGGGAGACCCAGTACTTC.

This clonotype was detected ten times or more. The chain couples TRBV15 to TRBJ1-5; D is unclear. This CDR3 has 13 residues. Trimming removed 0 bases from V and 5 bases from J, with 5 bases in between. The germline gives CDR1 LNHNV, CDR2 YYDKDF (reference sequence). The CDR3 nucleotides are TGTGCCACCAGCAGAGAAATAGATCAGCCCCAGCATTTT. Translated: CATSREIDQPQHF.

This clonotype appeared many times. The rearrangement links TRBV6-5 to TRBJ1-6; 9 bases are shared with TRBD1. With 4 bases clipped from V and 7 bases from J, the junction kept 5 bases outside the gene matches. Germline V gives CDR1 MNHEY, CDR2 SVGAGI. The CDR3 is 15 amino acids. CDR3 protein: CASSSTGGANSPLHF. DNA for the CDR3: TGTGCCAGCAGTTCCACAGGGGGCGCAAATTCACCCCTCCACTTT.

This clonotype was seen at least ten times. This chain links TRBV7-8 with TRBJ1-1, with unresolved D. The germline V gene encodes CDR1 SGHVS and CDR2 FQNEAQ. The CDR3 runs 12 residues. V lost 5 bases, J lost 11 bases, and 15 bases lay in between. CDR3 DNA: TGTGCCAGCAGCACGCCACCCGCGGTGGCTTTCTTT. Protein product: CASSTPPAVAFF.